This TCR beta chain is from a study of shared clonotypes between healthy human individuals. Study context: There were three CD4 naive, three CD4 memory, two CD8 naive and one CD8 memory plates per donor.

Study-wide results and limits: It was anticipated that sequencing depth would influence how many clonotypes donors shared.

TCRdb's copy holds only in-frame clones and misses some; the assay was immunoSEQ multiplex PCR. The sample gives more than 2 million clones, about 95% of which show up once; about 1.1% is in the top ten. Between the trimmed V and J ends, which lost 1 base and 3 bases, there was a span of 9 bases. Germline V gene data show CDR1 as MNHEY and CDR2 as SVGAGI. The CDR3 totals 14 residues. A word on this clone: Its target is unknown.

CD8 cells classed as naive were CD45RO-negative and positively selected for CCR7, excluding terminally differentiated effector memory CD45RA+ cells. Recent vaccinations or acute infections were absent in the healthy HIV-negative adult donors. The receptor's source is a man aged 18 to 30 in good health. The chain couples TRBV6-5 to TRBJ1-2; D might be TRBD1 (5 bases). Material for sequencing was naive CD8+ T cells sorted from blood. CDR3 coding DNA: TGTGCCAGCAGTTACTTCGGGGGGGACTATGGCTACACCTTC. This translates into CASSYFGGDYGYTF.